The source of this T cell receptor (beta chain) is a study of CD8 T cells in Susac syndrome. Random hexamers were used to reverse transcribe the RNA input (0.5 to 1 ug). Amplification of TCR beta CDR3 by immunoSEQ multiplex PCR spanned 54 Vbeta and 13 Jbeta. From the immunoSEQ multiplex PCR reads, TCRdb called clonotypes with MiXCR, one entry per CDR3 protein. The sample lists about 300,000 distinct CDR3 sequences, around nine tenths occurring once. Germline CDR1 GTSNPN, CDR2 SVGIG (reference sequence). The ends lost 4 bases at V and 7 bases at J; junction bases unmatched: 5. This CDR3 is 12 amino acids long. Sequencing of TCR beta was performed on blood CD8+ and CD4+ T cells. Purification of the CD8+ and CD4+ T cells relied on negative isolation, and TEMRA cells underwent FACS enrichment.

The receptor comes from a human donor with multiple sclerosis. Sequenced input: CD8+ T cells from PBMCs. The V gene is TRBV30, the J gene TRBJ1-1, with 8 bases lining up with TRBD1. DNA of the CDR3: TGTGCCTGGAATCAGGGGGCGGTTGAAGCTTTCTTT. It yields the protein CAWNQGAVEAFF.